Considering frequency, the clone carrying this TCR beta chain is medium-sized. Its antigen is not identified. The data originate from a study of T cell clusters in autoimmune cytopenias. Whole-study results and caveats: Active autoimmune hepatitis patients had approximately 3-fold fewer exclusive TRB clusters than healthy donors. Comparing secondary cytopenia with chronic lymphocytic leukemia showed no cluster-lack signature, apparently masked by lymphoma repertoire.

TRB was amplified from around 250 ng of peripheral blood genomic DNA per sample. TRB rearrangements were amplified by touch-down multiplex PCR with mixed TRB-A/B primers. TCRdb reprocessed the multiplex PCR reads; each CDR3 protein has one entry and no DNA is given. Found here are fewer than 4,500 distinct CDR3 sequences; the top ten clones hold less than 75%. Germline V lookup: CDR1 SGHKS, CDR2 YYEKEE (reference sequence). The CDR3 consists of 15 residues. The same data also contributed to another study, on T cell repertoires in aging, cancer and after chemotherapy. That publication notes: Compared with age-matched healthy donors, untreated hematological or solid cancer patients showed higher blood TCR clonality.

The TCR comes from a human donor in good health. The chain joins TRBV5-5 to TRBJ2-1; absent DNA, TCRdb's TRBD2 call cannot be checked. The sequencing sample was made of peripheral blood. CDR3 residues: CASSSGTERRGPEFF.